Given below is one T cell receptor beta chain in context. The target of this receptor is not known. No base-level quality is on record; no much larger clone is a single base apart. The CDR3 sequence holds 13 residues, the cysteine and phenylalanine included. The entry retains the CDR3 DNA only, 39 bases that are in frame from base 1. CDR1 MDHEN and CDR2 SYDVKM are derived from the germline V gene. V is pared back by 5 bases and J by 4 bases, with 11 bases lying between the germline termini. Participants in the prospective study were aged roughly 18 to 95 years, lived in 24 United States geographic areas, and enrolled through a virtual design. Cohort assignment in the prospective study relied on participant-reported clinical history from a screening survey and a study questionnaire. In the prospective study, whole blood, serum and a nasopharyngeal or oropharyngeal swab were collected from each participant by mobile phlebotomists. Participants in the prospective study had the option to provide additional blood draws and questionnaires over a roughly two-month period. Prospective study blood samples were shipped either frozen or at room temperature before DNA extraction.

The immunoSEQ Assay, a bias-controlled multiplex PCR, was used to amplify TCRbeta CDR3 regions from genomic DNA. The authors' analysis ran thus. The number of nucleated cells in each sample was estimated from the amplification of reference gene primers within the assay. To quantify the absolute abundance of each unique TCRbeta CDR3 rearrangement, sequence reads were collapsed and filtered. For each sample, productive Simpson clonality was calculated as the square root of Simpson's diversity index across productive rearrangements. The clones in this table, taken by TCRdb from immuneACCESS, are in-frame only. Not every clone is retained; where verified, under half of the shortfall comes from an unresolved V gene, and the cause of the rest is unknown. V and J calls and clone size are as listed in that table; D and trimming were resolved from the DNA. The sample yields a few hundred thousand clones; 88% were counted once. Over 2% of the sample rests with the top ten.

The data belong to a study of blood T cell repertoires in COVID-19 (dated by TCRdb to the early 2020s). With regard to the full study: For ImmuneRACE Cohort 3, a participant was defined as recovered based on two consecutive negative NP/OP PCR tests, clearance by a healthcare professional, or resolution of symptoms. The collaborator samples originated in the United States, Italy and Spain and spanned the acute and convalescent phases of COVID-19. The material from the prospective study consisted of cDNA or gDNA derived from T cells, B-cell-depleted T cells, or PBMCs. The dataset comprised deeply sampled blood TCRbeta repertoires from subjects exposed to, actively infected with, or recovered from COVID-19. The repertoires were released in a freely available public database intended as a resource for research on the immune response to SARS-CoV-2. Samples came from the ongoing ImmuneRACE study (first 160 participants) plus 1,254 subjects from 6 global collaborators. A de-identified subject ID, COVID-19 status, age in years and sex were almost always included in the sample metadata. Where available, HLA class I and class II types were obtained from metadata supplied by the sample provider rather than from assay-based typing.

On the study overall, not on this receptor specifically: Clinical and demographic metadata were provided uncurated, with the amount varying by source and participant.

Recombination joined TRBV28 with TRBJ1-2; a tentative D call is TRBD1 (6 bases match). The sequence derives from a woman aged 55-69 years in a cohort exposed to, infected with or recovered from COVID-19 (not recorded which). The sample comprised PBMCs or T cells enriched from blood (not recorded which). The CDR3 protein sequence reads: CASSTTGRYGYTF. DNA sequence: TGTGCCAGCAGTACTACAGGGCGCTATGGCTACACCTTC.